This T cell receptor (beta chain) derives from a study of beta chain features in type 1 diabetes. Study-level findings and limits: Among patients, naive, central memory and Treg TCRB repertoires appeared more similar than among healthy donors. Among all four CD4+ subsets, Type 1 diabetes patients had TCRB CDR3s that were moderately but significantly shorter. There was a possibility that cDNA sequencing over-represented cells with high TCR expression.

Sorted CD4+ subsets: naive, central memory, regulatory, stem cell-like memory (CD45RO/CCR7/CD25/CD127/CD95/CD27 panel). This clone was picked up one time. What it binds is unknown. The length of the CDR3 is 17 residues. V lost 1 base to trimming and J lost 4 bases; unmatched junction nucleotides: 8. Germline V gene data show CDR1 as SGHTA and CDR2 as FQGNSA. The whole isolated RNA underwent reverse transcription, so sequencing captured expressed TCRB transcripts. Only in-frame clones appear in the TCRdb table, and some are missing; sequencing was by immunoSEQ multiplex PCR. The data hold about 260,000 clones, with roughly 70% observed a single time.

This receptor was identified in a man aged 25-45 years in good health. This sequence joins TRBV7-2 and TRBJ2-1; 9 bases fit TRBD2. Sequenced material: naive CD4+ T cells from blood. For the CDR3, the DNA is TGTGCCAGCAGCTTAGGCGGTAGCGGGAGACAATACAATGAGCAGTTCTTC. Protein product: CASSLGGSGRQYNEQFF.